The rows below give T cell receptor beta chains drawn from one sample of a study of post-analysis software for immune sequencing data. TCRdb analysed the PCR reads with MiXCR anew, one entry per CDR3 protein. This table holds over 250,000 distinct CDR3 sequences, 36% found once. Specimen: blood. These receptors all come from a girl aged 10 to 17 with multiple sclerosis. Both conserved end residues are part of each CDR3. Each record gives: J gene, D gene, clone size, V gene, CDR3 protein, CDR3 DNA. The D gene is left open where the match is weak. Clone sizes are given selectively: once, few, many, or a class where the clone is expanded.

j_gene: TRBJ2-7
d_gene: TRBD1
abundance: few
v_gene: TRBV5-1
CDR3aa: CANSTRQGSFYYEQYF
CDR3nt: TGCGCCAACAGCACCCGACAGGGGTCCTTCTACTACGAGCAGTACTTC

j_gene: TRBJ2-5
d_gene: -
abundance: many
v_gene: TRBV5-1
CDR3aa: CASSSGGAIETQYF
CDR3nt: TGCGCCAGCAGCTCTGGGGGGGCGATAGAGACCCAGTACTTC

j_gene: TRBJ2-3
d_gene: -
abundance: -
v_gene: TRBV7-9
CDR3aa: CAVPPQGGSTDTQYF
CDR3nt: TGTGCCGTCCCTCCCCAGGGGGGAAGCACAGATACGCAGTATTTT

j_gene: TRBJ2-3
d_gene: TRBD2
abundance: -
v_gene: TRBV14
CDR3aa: CASSQEWASTSGSKGTQYF
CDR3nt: TGTGCCAGCAGCCAAGAGTGGGCTTCGACTAGCGGGAGCAAGGGTACGCAGTATTTT

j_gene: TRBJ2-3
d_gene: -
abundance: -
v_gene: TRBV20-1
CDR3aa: CSARSATADTQYF
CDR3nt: TGCAGTGCTAGATCCGCTACGGCAGATACGCAGTATTTT

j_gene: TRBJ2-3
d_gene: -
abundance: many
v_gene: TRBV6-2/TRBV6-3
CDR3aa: CASSYGRTSTDTQYF
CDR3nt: TGTGCCAGCAGTTACGGGCGAACTAGCACAGATACGCAGTATTTT

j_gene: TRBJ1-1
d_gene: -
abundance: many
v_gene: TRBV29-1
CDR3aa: CSVLRGTEAFF
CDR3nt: TGCAGCGTTCTCCGGGGGACTGAAGCTTTCTTT

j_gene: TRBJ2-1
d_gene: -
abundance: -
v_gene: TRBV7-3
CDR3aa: CASSFRTGGGPGNEQFF
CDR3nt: TGTGCCAGCAGCTTTCGAACGGGGGGCGGGCCTGGCAATGAGCAGTTCTTC

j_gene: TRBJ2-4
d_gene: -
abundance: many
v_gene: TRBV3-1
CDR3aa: CASSQVAPTKNIQYF
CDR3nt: TGTGCCAGCAGCCAAGTTGCCCCAACGAAAAACATTCAGTACTTC

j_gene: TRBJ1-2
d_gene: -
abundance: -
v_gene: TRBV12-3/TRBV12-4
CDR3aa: CASSLKVPYGYTF
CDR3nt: TGTGCCAGCAGTTTAAAGGTGCCCTATGGCTACACCTTC

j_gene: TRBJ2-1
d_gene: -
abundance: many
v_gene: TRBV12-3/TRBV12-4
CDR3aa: CASTQRPGINEQFF
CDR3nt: TGTGCCAGCACACAACGGCCGGGTATCAATGAGCAGTTCTTC

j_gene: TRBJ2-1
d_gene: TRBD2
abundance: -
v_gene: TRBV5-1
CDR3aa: CASSSGGRGGNEQFF
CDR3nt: TGCGCCAGCAGCTCTGGCGGGAGGGGAGGCAATGAGCAGTTCTTC

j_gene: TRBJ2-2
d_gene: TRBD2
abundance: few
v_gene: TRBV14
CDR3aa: CASSQSIAGARFPGELFF
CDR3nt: TGTGCCAGCAGCCAATCAATAGCGGGGGCTAGATTCCCCGGGGAGCTGTTTTTT

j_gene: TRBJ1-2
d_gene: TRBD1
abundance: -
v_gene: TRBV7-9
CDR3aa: CASGKGQDGYTF
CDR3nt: TGTGCCAGCGGCAAGGGACAGGACGGCTACACCTTC

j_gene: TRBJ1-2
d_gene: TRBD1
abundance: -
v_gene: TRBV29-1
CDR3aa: CSGQGDNYGYTF
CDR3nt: TGCAGTGGACAGGGGGACAACTATGGCTACACCTTC

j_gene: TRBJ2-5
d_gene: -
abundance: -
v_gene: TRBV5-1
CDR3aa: CASQVTEETQYF
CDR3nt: TGCGCCAGCCAGGTGACAGAAGAGACCCAGTACTTC

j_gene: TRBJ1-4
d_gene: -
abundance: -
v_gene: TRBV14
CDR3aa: CASSQGRGRKKLFF
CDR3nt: TGTGCCAGCAGCCAAGGGAGGGGAAGGAAAAAACTGTTTTTT

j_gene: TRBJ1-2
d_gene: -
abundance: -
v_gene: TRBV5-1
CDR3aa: CASSPDGSNYGYTF
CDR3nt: TGCGCCAGCAGCCCCGACGGCTCTAACTATGGCTACACCTTC

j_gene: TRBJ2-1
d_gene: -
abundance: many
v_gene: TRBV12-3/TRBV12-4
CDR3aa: CASSNRGGNEQFF
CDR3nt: TGTGCCAGCAGCAACAGGGGGGGCAATGAGCAGTTCTTC

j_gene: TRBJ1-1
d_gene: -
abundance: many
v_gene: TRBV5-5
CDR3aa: CASSRQPVGNTEAFF
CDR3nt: TGTGCCAGCAGCCGTCAACCAGTGGGGAACACTGAAGCTTTCTTT

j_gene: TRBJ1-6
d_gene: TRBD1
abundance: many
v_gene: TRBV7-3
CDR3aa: CASSLGDRASPLHF
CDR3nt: TGTGCCAGCAGCTTAGGGGACAGGGCCTCCCCCCTCCACTTT

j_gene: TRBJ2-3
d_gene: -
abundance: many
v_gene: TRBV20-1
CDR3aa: CSARGSSRDSDTQYF
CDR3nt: TGCAGTGCTAGAGGGTCCAGCAGGGATTCAGATACGCAGTATTTT